This T cell receptor (beta chain) was recorded in a study of T cell responses to AZD1222 COVID-19 vaccine. Overall study: Doses given second, at about 4 or about 12 weeks, were pooled.

V was trimmed by 8 bases and J by 4 bases, leaving 6 bases between them. Germline V gene sequence: CDR1 MNHEY, CDR2 SVGAGI. This CDR3 spans 12 amino acids. The data were produced by immunoSEQ multiplex PCR, yet TCRdb's version contains in-frame clones alone and is incomplete. Of some 110,000 clones listed, about 90% are singletons. Study findings and constraints: Increases in Spike-specific TCR breadth and depth were seen after two AZD1222 doses. All repertoire sampling was performed exclusively after the peak T cell response.

A word on this clone: Its target is unknown.

The sample consisted of peripheral blood, taken on day 0 of AZD1222 vaccination. The receptor comes from an adult in good health. The chain is built from TRBV6-5 and TRBJ1-6; D not certain. The CDR3 here is CASYDYNSPLHF. As DNA, the CDR3 is TGTGCCAGCTATGATTATAATTCACCCCTCCACTTT.